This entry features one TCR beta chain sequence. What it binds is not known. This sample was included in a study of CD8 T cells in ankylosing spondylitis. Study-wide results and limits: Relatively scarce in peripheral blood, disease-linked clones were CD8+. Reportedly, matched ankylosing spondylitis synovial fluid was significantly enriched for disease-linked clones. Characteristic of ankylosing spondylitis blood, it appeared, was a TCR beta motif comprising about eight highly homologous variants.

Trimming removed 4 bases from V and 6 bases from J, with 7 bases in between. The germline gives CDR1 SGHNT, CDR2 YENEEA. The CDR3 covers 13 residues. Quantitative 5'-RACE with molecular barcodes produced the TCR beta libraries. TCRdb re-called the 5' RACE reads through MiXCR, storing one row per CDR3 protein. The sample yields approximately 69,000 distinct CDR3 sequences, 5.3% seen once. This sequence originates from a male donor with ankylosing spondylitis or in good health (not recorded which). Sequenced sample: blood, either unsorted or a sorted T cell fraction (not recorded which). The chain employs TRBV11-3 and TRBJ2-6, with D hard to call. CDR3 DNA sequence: TGTGCCAGCAGCTCTGGATTGGCCAACGTCCTGACTTTC. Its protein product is CASSSGLANVLTF. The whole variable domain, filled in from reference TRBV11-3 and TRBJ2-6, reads EAGVVQSPRYKIIEKKQPVAFWCNPISGHNTLYWYLQNLGQGPELLIRYENEEAVDDSQLPKDRFSAERLKGVDSTLKIQPAELGDSAVYLCASSSGLANVLTFGAGSRLTVL.